This is a list of T cell receptor beta chains from one sample in a study of cytomegalovirus exposure and HLA in healthy donors. Assay: immunoSEQ multiplex PCR; the TCRdb copy retains only in-frame clones and omits some. The sample carries about 120,000 clones, around 75% recorded once. The material sequenced was PBMCs. These receptors were taken from a young woman in good health and CMV-seronegative. CDR3s include the opening cysteine and the closing phenylalanine or tryptophan. Each record gives: CDR3 length, J gene, V gene, clone size, D gene, CDR3 DNA, CDR3 protein. The D gene is left open where the match is weak. Clone size appears in some rows only: once, few, many, or a class for an expanded clone.

cdr3_length: 13
j_call: TRBJ2-7
v_call: TRBV30
clone_size: NA
d_call: TRBD1
cdr3_nt: TGTGCCTGGAGCGGGACAGGGGATGTAGGGCAGTACTTC
cdr3_aa: CAWSGTGDVGQYF

cdr3_length: 14
j_call: TRBJ1-1
v_call: TRBV7-8
clone_size: NA
d_call: NA
cdr3_nt: TGTGCCAGCAGCTCGCAAGGAGCGAACACTGAAGCTTTCTTT
cdr3_aa: CASSSQGANTEAFF

cdr3_length: 16
j_call: TRBJ1-1
v_call: TRBV7-9
clone_size: NA
d_call: NA
cdr3_nt: TGTGCCAGCAGCCCCTACCCCGACACGATGCGCGCTGAAGCTTTCTTT
cdr3_aa: CASSPYPDTMRAEAFF

cdr3_length: 13
j_call: TRBJ1-3
v_call: TRBV30
clone_size: NA
d_call: TRBD1
cdr3_nt: TGTGCCTGGAAGGGGGCGCCTGGAAACACCATATATTTT
cdr3_aa: CAWKGAPGNTIYF

cdr3_length: 14
j_call: TRBJ1-1
v_call: TRBV15
clone_size: NA
d_call: NA
cdr3_nt: TGTGCCACCAGCGCGGGGGGGTCGAACACTGAAGCTTTCTTT
cdr3_aa: CATSAGGSNTEAFF

cdr3_length: 13
j_call: TRBJ2-1
v_call: TRBV4-1
clone_size: once
d_call: TRBD2
cdr3_nt: TGCGCCAGCAGCCACCCTGGGGGGGACGAGCAGTTCTTC
cdr3_aa: CASSHPGGDEQFF

cdr3_length: 16
j_call: TRBJ2-6
v_call: TRBV6-6
clone_size: NA
d_call: NA
cdr3_nt: TGTGCCAGCAGTTACGGGGCAGGCACTGGGGCCAACGTCCTGACTTTC
cdr3_aa: CASSYGAGTGANVLTF

cdr3_length: 13
j_call: TRBJ2-3
v_call: TRBV2
clone_size: NA
d_call: TRBD2
cdr3_nt: TGTGCCAGCACCCTGCGGGGGGCAGATACGCAGTATTTT
cdr3_aa: CASTLRGADTQYF

cdr3_length: 15
j_call: TRBJ2-2
v_call: TRBV5-4
clone_size: NA
d_call: TRBD1
cdr3_nt: TGTGCCAGCAGCCCTCAGGGGGCGAACACCGGGGAGCTGTTTTTT
cdr3_aa: CASSPQGANTGELFF

cdr3_length: 13
j_call: TRBJ1-2
v_call: TRBV5-1
clone_size: NA
d_call: NA
cdr3_nt: TGCGCCAGCAGCGAGGGATCTGTCGGTGGCTACACCTTC
cdr3_aa: CASSEGSVGGYTF

cdr3_length: 16
j_call: TRBJ1-1
v_call: TRBV4-2
clone_size: NA
d_call: TRBD1
cdr3_nt: TGTGCCAGCAGCCAAGACCCGGACAGGTTGAACACTGAAGCTTTCTTT
cdr3_aa: CASSQDPDRLNTEAFF

cdr3_length: 16
j_call: TRBJ1-1
v_call: TRBV29-1
clone_size: NA
d_call: NA
cdr3_nt: TGCAGCGTTGCCCTCCCGGGGGGGGCGATGAACACTGAAGCTTTCTTT
cdr3_aa: CSVALPGGAMNTEAFF

cdr3_length: 18
j_call: TRBJ2-1
v_call: TRBV5-4
clone_size: NA
d_call: TRBD2
cdr3_nt: TGTGCCAGCAGCTTGGGGCTAGCGGGGGGAGGGTCCTACAATGAGCAGTTCTTC
cdr3_aa: CASSLGLAGGGSYNEQFF

cdr3_length: 14
j_call: TRBJ1-2
v_call: TRBV5-1
clone_size: NA
d_call: TRBD1
cdr3_nt: TGCGCCAGCAGCGCCGGTGGGACAGCTGATGGCTACACCTTC
cdr3_aa: CASSAGGTADGYTF

cdr3_length: 15
j_call: TRBJ1-3
v_call: TRBV25-1
clone_size: NA
d_call: NA
cdr3_nt: TGTGCCAGCAGTGAATTTCAGGGGACTGGAAACACCATATATTTT
cdr3_aa: CASSEFQGTGNTIYF

cdr3_length: 16
j_call: TRBJ2-7
v_call: TRBV29-1
clone_size: NA
d_call: TRBD1
cdr3_nt: TGCAGCGTTGAAGGGCAGGGGGCCGAGGGCCCCTACGAGCAGTACTTC
cdr3_aa: CSVEGQGAEGPYEQYF

cdr3_length: 18
j_call: TRBJ2-6
v_call: TRBV15
clone_size: NA
d_call: NA
cdr3_nt: TGTGCCACCAGCAGAGAAAAGGGTCGCGGGTCTGGGGCCAACGTCCTGACTTTC
cdr3_aa: CATSREKGRGSGANVLTF

cdr3_length: 14
j_call: TRBJ2-7
v_call: TRBV7-9
clone_size: NA
d_call: TRBD2
cdr3_nt: TGTGCCAGCAGCGCCGGGACTAGCTCCTACGAGCAGTACTTC
cdr3_aa: CASSAGTSSYEQYF

cdr3_length: 17
j_call: TRBJ2-3
v_call: TRBV4-1
clone_size: NA
d_call: NA
cdr3_nt: TGCGCCAGCAGCCAAGATAAGACAGGTTCGTTCGCAGATACGCAGTATTTT
cdr3_aa: CASSQDKTGSFADTQYF

cdr3_length: 14
j_call: TRBJ2-5
v_call: TRBV4-1
clone_size: NA
d_call: NA
cdr3_nt: TGCGCCAGCAGCCAAGTGCCAGGGGAAGAGACCCAGTACTTC
cdr3_aa: CASSQVPGEETQYF

cdr3_length: 16
j_call: TRBJ1-2
v_call: TRBV27
clone_size: NA
d_call: TRBD1
cdr3_nt: TGTGCCAGCAGTCCTATCCCGGGACAGGGAAGCTATGGCTACACCTTC
cdr3_aa: CASSPIPGQGSYGYTF

cdr3_length: 14
j_call: TRBJ1-1
v_call: TRBV5-1
clone_size: NA
d_call: NA
cdr3_nt: TGCGCCAGCAGCTCAGGCAGGGATTTCGCTGAAGCTTTCTTT
cdr3_aa: CASSSGRDFAEAFF

cdr3_length: 14
j_call: TRBJ2-7
v_call: TRBV5-1
clone_size: NA
d_call: TRBD2
cdr3_nt: TGCGCCAGCAGCTTGGTATCTAGCGGGTACGAGCAGTACTTC
cdr3_aa: CASSLVSSGYEQYF

cdr3_length: 16
j_call: TRBJ2-7
v_call: TRBV15
clone_size: NA
d_call: NA
cdr3_nt: TGTGCCACCAGCAGAGATCCCCTCCGGGGAGTGAACGAGCAGTACTTC
cdr3_aa: CATSRDPLRGVNEQYF

cdr3_length: 16
j_call: TRBJ1-6
v_call: TRBV10-3
clone_size: NA
d_call: NA
cdr3_nt: TGTGCCATCAGTGAGTCTACCAGGGGACCGAATTCACCCCTCCACTTT
cdr3_aa: CAISESTRGPNSPLHF

cdr3_length: 13
j_call: TRBJ2-5
v_call: TRBV19
clone_size: few
d_call: NA
cdr3_nt: TGTGCCAGTAGTTCAACAGTTCAAGAGACCCAGTACTTC
cdr3_aa: CASSSTVQETQYF

cdr3_length: 15
j_call: TRBJ1-1
v_call: TRBV11-2
clone_size: NA
d_call: NA
cdr3_nt: TGTGCCAGCAGCTTAGACGGTAGGACTAACACTGAAGCTTTCTTT
cdr3_aa: CASSLDGRTNTEAFF